This record covers a single TCR beta chain. Separate from the approximately 700-subject first cohort was the 120-subject validation cohort, to which the donors belonged. The CDR3 spans 16 residues. V was shortened by 6 bases and J by 1 base, with 15 bases between the two germline ends. Germline V gene lookup returns CDR1 SGHDN and CDR2 FVKESK. Sequencing was performed with immunoSEQ multiplex PCR; in TCRdb, only in-frame clones are kept and a portion is missing. The data hold 250,000 to 400,000 clones, with nearly 90% observed a single time. This entry is derived from a study of cytomegalovirus exposure and HLA in healthy donors.

Sequences were obtained from PBMCs. The rearrangement joins TRBV14 to TRBJ2-2; unclear D gene. The sequence derives from a man aged 25 to 40 in good health and CMV-seronegative. The chain's CDR3 is CASSQLSRLNTGELFF. The CDR3 coding sequence is TGTGCCAGCAGTCAATTATCTAGGTTGAACACCGGGGAGCTGTTTTTT.